These T cell receptor beta chains were read from a single sample in a study of blood T cell repertoires in COVID-19. The table came from immunoSEQ multiplex PCR; TCRdb's copy has only in-frame clones and leaves some out. The profile shows 80,000 or so clones, approximately 86% of them singletons. The source material was peripheral blood. Receptors originate from a human donor in a cohort sampled during active COVID-19. Each CDR3 is given with its conserved first and last residue.

TRBV24-1,CATRGGNTEAFF
TRBV5-8,CASSAGATSGLAGELFF
TRBV6-5,CASSHRQPLNTEAFF
TRBV4-3,CASSQDHRDYYGYTF
TRBV6-5,CALAEVGTQYF
TRBV16,CASNPLQSYTF
TRBV11-3,CASSLAGEGEKLFF
TRBV11-2,CASSKEILNTEAFF
TRBV6-5,CASTLKGTGLYEQFF
TRBV6-6,CASSYTSGTGGDYTF
TRBV30,CAWGEGLNRGDGYTF
TRBV9,CASSPSGQGAYEQYF